This TCR beta chain emerged from a study of T cell repertoires in ileal Crohn's disease. The sorted cells were lamina propria lymphocytes from surgical specimens, first isolated by density gradient. This clone was found a few times. V dropped 0 bases and J dropped 3 bases, with 9 bases sitting between them. This CDR3 comprises 15 residues. Germline CDR1 reads LGHNA; CDR2 reads YNFKEQ. Assay: immunoSEQ multiplex PCR; the TCRdb copy retains only in-frame clones and omits some. The table shows about 1,100 clones, with 86% occurring only once. This chain connects TRBV4-2 to TRBJ1-3; perhaps TRBD1 as D (5 bases). Sequencing input: CD4+ T cells sorted from the ileum. This TCR was sampled from an adult with Crohn's disease. This CDR3 reads CASSQDRQYGNTIYF. The CDR3 DNA reads as TGTGCCAGCAGCCAAGATAGACAGTATGGAAACACCATATATTTT.